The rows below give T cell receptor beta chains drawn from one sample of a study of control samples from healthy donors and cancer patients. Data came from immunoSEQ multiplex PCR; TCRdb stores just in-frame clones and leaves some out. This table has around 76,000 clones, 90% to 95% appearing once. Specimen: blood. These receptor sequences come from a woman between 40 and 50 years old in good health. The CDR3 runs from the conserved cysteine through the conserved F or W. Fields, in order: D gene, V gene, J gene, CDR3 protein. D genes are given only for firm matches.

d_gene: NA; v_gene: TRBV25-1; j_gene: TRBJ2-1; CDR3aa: CASSDPGLLGRSEQFF
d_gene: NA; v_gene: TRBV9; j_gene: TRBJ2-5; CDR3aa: CASSVGEGTQYF
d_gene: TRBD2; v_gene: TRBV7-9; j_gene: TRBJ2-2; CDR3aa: CASSLVLAGSNTGELFF
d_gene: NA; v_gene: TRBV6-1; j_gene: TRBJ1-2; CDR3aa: CASSERVGRRDGYTF
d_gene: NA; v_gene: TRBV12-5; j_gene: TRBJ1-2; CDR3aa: CASGLGGRGNSGYTF
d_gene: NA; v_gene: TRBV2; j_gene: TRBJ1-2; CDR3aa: CASSYLYGYTF
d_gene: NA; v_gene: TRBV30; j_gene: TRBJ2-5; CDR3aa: CAWKGPDRETQYF
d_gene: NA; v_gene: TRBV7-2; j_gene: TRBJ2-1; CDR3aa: CASSKSTSSSNEQFF
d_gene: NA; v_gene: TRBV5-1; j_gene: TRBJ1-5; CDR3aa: CASSLSDSNQPQHF
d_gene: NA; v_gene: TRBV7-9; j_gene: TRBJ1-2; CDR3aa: CASSLRGNLGGHTRGYTF
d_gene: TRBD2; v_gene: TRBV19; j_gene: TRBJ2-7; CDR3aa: CASSIGQRGASYEQYF
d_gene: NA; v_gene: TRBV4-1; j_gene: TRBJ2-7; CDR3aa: CASSHLRDSSYEQYF
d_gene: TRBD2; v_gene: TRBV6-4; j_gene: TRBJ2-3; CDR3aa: CASSVIAGESHTQYF
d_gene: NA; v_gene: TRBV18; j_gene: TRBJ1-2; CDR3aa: CASSPPEGNYGYTF
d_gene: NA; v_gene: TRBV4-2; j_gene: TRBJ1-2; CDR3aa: CASSQLDGGYGYTF